A single sample gave rise to the 13 T cell receptor beta chains below, sequenced in a study of cytomegalovirus exposure and HLA in healthy donors. The study ran its PCR with 60 Vbeta and 13 Jbeta primers. Repertoires were generated with immunoSEQ multiplex PCR, while TCRdb's copy carries only in-frame clones and drops some. This sample has under 200,000 clones, with about 80% found just once. Sequencing was performed on PBMCs. The receptors were sampled from a girl under 18 in good health and CMV-seropositive.

As concerns this clone: This specimen includes other DNA sequences encoding the same CDR3. This chain uses TRBV7-3 with TRBJ2-5, with a weak D call TRBD2 (6 bases). Germline V gene data show CDR1 as SGHTA and CDR2 as FQGTGA. The CDR3 runs 13 residues. V was cut by 2 bases and J by 2 bases, with 6 bases left in between. The CDR3 sequence: CASSLGGQETQYF. Written as DNA, the CDR3 is TGTGCCAGCAGCTTAGGGGGGCAAGAGACCCAGTACTTC.

CDR3 nucleotides: TGTGCCAGCAGCCCTACTAGCGGGGGGGCCTTCAGTCAAGATACGCAGTATTTT. Translated, it gives CASSPTSGGAFSQDTQYF. The rearrangement joins TRBV7-9 to TRBJ2-3; 13 positions agree with TRBD2. With V trimmed by 5 bases and J by 5 bases, 13 bases remained unmatched. The CDR3 extends over 18 amino acids. CDR1 SEHNR and CDR2 FQNEAQ come from the germline V gene (reference sequence). Drawing the rest from reference TRBV7-9 and TRBJ2-3, the complete variable domain is DTGVSQNPRHKITKRGQNVTFRCDPISEHNRLYWYRQTLGQGPEFLTYFQNEAQLEKSRLLSDRFSAERPKGSFSTLEIQRTEQGDSAMYLCASSPTSGGAFSQDTQYFGPGTRLTVL.

CDR3 nucleotides: TGTGCCAGCAGCTTATTGGGCGGGGGACTGGGAGATACGCAGTATTTT. Translating it yields CASSLLGGGLGDTQYF. V gene TRBV11-2 combines with J gene TRBJ2-3, with TRBD2 matching 7 bases. Germline CDR1 reads SGHAT; CDR2 reads FQNNGV. The CDR3 has 16 amino acids. V lost 2 bases and J lost 5; bases outside the gene matches: 10.

J is TRBJ2-7 and V is TRBV28, with D possibly TRBD1 on 6 matching bases. Trimming stripped 4 bases from V and 3 bases from J, with 16 bases between. This CDR3 spans 15 amino acids. The germline CDR1 and CDR2 sequences are MDHEN and SYDVKM. CDR3 region: CASSSQWTANYEQYF. CDR3 nucleotide sequence: TGTGCCAGCAGTTCACAATGGACAGCTAACTACGAGCAGTACTTC.

Here the CDR3 reads CASSSRDRGDTEAFF. The CDR3 nucleotides are TGCGCCAGCAGCTCCCGGGACAGGGGAGACACTGAAGCTTTCTTT. V gene TRBV5-1 combines with J gene TRBJ1-1; 10 nucleotides line up with TRBD1. V shed 3 bases, J shed 3 bases, and the junction held 5 bases outside the gene matches. Germline V gives CDR1 SGHRS, CDR2 YFSETQ. The CDR3 sequence is 15 residues long.

The chain links TRBV5-1 to TRBJ1-1; TRBD1 might be the D (6 bases). CDR1 SGHRS and CDR2 YFSETQ come from the germline V gene. V lost 2 bases and J 7 bases, leaving 9 bases between the germline ends. CDR3 length: 12 residues. In nucleotides, the CDR3 is TGCGCCAGCAGCTTTACAGGGATTGAAGCTTTCTTT. It yields the protein CASSFTGIEAFF.

Written as DNA, the CDR3 is TGTGCCAGCAGTTCCGGACAGGCCTCCTCTGGGGCCAACGTCCTGACTTTC. This encodes CASSSGQASSGANVLTF. The chain employs TRBV28 and TRBJ2-6, with 7 bases matching TRBD1. Unmatched junction bases numbered 6, after V lost 4 bases and J lost 0 bases. Per the germline V gene, CDR1 is MDHEN and CDR2 is SYDVKM. CDR3 length: 17 amino acids.

V usage is TRBV28 and J usage is TRBJ1-5, with D possibly matching TRBD1 (5 bases). Germline V CDR1 and CDR2: MDHEN, SYDVKM. The CDR3 has 15 residues. The V gene lost 4 bases and the J gene lost 0 bases, with 10 bases spanning the gap. DNA for the CDR3: TGTGCCAGCAGTTCCGACAGTGCTAGCAATCAGCCCCAGCATTTT. Encoded protein: CASSSDSASNQPQHF.

The rearrangement joins TRBV11-2 to TRBJ2-5; D call uncertain. The V gene lost 1 base and the J gene lost 3 bases, with 18 bases spanning the gap. CDR1 and CDR2 (germline): SGHAT, FQNNGV. CDR3 size: 17 residues. The CDR3: CASSLGTFRTVKETQYF. The CDR3 nucleotides read TGTGCCAGCAGCTTAGGAACTTTTCGTACGGTAAAAGAGACCCAGTACTTC.

V is TRBV11-2 and J is TRBJ2-1; D gene ambiguous. CDR3 length equals 12 residues. From germline, CDR1 is SGHAT and CDR2 FQNNGV. The ends were cut back, 0 bases at V and 10 bases at J, with 7 bases in the middle. DNA of the CDR3: TGTGCCAGCAGCTTAGAAGTGGAGGAGCAGTTCTTC. Translation: CASSLEVEEQFF. Using reference TRBV11-2 and TRBJ2-1 for the parts outside the CDR3, the full variable domain is EAGVAQSPRYKIIEKRQSVAFWCNPISGHATLYWYQQILGQGPKLLIQFQNNGVVDDSQLPKDRFSAERLKGVDSTLKIQPAKLEDSAVYLCASSLEVEEQFFGPGTRLTVL.

This chain links TRBV28 with TRBJ1-1; weak D call: TRBD1 (5 bases). Germline loops: CDR1 MDHEN, CDR2 SYDVKM. The CDR3 contains 13 residues. Trimming removed 3 bases at V and 7 bases at J, with 12 bases between. CDR3 residues: CASSFRDRDEAFF. In nucleotides, the CDR3 is TGTGCCAGCAGTTTCCGAGACAGAGATGAAGCTTTCTTT. The variable domain in full, with the rest retrieved from reference TRBV28 and TRBJ1-1, is DVKVTQSSRYLVKRTGEKVFLECVQDMDHENMFWYRQDPGLGLRLIYFSYDVKMKEKGDIPEGYSVSREKKERFSLILESASTNQTSMYLCASSFRDRDEAFFGQGTRLTVV.

The chain links TRBV5-1 to TRBJ2-7; 9 positions agree with TRBD1. V dropped 1 base and J dropped 7; count of bases not matched to a gene: 18. The CDR3 is 18 residues long. Germline values: CDR1 SGHRS, CDR2 YFSETQ. The CDR3 protein is CASSLRSSWDRAVREQYF. Here the CDR3 DNA reads TGCGCCAGCAGCTTGAGGTCTTCATGGGACAGGGCTGTAAGAGAGCAGTACTTC.

This chain links TRBV27 with TRBJ1-2, with D perhaps TRBD1 (5 bases). Germline values: CDR1 MNHEY, CDR2 SMNVEV (reference sequence). This CDR3 has 13 amino acids. The V and J ends lost 2 bases and 4 bases respectively, with 8 bases between them. CDR3 region: CASSLQGGYGYTF. The CDR3 region has the DNA TGTGCCAGCAGTTTACAGGGCGGCTATGGCTACACCTTC.